This T cell receptor (beta chain) came from a study of identical twins. Study results and limitations: Out-of-frame alpha sequences shared between twins exhibited an excess of low generation probability.

V was clipped by 0 bases and J by 7 bases, with 7 bases between them. The CDR3 totals 12 residues. In its sample, this clonotype was seen many times. The target antigen is unknown. MiXCR, run by TCRdb on the 5' RACE reads, gives a single entry per CDR3 protein. The table includes 350,000 or so distinct CDR3 sequences, 7% to 9.5% detected once. The rearrangement uses TRBV12-3 or TRBV12-4 and TRBJ2-7; D is unclear. The sample comprised naive T cells sorted from blood. The TCR originated in a woman aged 45-59 years in good health. Written as DNA, the CDR3 is TGTGCCAGCAGTTTAGCGCCGGATGAGCAGTACTTC. Translating gives CASSLAPDEQYF.